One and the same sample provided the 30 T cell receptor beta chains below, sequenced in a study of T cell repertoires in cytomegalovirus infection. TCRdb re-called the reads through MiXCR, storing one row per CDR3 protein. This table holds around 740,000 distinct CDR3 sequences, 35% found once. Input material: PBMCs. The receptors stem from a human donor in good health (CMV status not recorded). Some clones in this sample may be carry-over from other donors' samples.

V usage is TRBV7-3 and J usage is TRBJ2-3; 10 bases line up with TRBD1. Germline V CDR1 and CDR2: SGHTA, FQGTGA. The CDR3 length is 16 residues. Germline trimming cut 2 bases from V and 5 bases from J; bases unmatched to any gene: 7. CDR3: CASSLGYRDRGDTQYF. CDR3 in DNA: TGTGCCAGCAGCTTAGGATATCGGGACAGGGGAGATACGCAGTATTTT. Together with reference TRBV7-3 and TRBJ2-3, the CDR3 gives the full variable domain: GAGVSQTPSNKVTEKGKYVELRCDPISGHTALYWYRQSLGQGPEFLIYFQGTGAADDSGLPNDRFFAVRPEGSVSTLKIQRTERGDSAVYLCASSLGYRDRGDTQYFGPGTRLTVL.

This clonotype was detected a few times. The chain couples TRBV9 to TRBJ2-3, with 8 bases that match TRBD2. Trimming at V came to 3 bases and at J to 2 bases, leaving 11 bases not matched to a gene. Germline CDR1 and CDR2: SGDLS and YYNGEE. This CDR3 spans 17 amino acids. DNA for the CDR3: TGTGCCAGCAGCGCCGAGCCCAGCGGGGGAGACACAGATACGCAGTATTTT. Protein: CASSAEPSGGDTDTQYF.

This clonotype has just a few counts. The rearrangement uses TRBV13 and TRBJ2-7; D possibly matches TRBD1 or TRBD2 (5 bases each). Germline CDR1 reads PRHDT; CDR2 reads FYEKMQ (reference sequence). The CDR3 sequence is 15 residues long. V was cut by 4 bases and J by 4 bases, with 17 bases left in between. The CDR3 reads CASSSPGTAHYEQYF. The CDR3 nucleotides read TGTGCCAGCAGCTCCCCCGGGACGGCGCATTACGAGCAGTACTTC.

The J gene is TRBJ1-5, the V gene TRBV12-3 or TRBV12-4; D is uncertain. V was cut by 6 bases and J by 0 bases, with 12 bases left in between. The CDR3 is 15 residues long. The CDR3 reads CASSSTESSNQPQHF. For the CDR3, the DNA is TGTGCCAGCAGCTCAACAGAAAGTAGCAATCAGCCCCAGCATTTT.

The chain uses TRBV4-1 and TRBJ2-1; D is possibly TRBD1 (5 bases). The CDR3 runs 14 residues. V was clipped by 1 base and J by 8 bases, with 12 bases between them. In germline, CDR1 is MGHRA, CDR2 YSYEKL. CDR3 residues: CASSQVEQGYEQFF. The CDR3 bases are TGCGCCAGCAGCCAAGTAGAGCAGGGCTATGAGCAGTTCTTC.

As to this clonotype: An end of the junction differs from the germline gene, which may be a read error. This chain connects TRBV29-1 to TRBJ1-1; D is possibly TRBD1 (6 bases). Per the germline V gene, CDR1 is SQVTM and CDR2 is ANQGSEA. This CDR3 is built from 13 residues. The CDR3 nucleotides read TGCAGCGTCTCGGGGGCAGACTACAAGGAGCACTTCTTC. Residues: CSVSGADYKEHFF.

CDR3 sequence (DNA): TGTGCCAGCTCGGACAGGGCATCCACTGAAGCTTTCTTT. Translating gives CASSDRASTEAFF. This chain uses TRBV6-2 or TRBV6-3 with TRBJ1-1, with 8 positions matching TRBD1. J was trimmed by 4 bases and V by 8 bases; bases with no gene match: 6. This CDR3 has 13 residues. The V gene's germline CDR1 is MNHEY and CDR2 SVGEGT.

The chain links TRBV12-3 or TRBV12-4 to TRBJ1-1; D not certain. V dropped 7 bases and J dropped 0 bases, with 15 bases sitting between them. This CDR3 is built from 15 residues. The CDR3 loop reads CASTHVGGVNTEAFF. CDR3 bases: TGTGCCAGCACCCATGTGGGCGGTGTGAACACTGAAGCTTTCTTT.

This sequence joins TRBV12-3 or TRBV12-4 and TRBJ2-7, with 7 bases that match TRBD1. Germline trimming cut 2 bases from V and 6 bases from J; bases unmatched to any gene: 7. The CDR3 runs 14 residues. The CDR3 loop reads CASSLRQGALEQYF. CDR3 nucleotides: TGTGCCAGCAGTTTACGACAGGGTGCCCTCGAGCAGTACTTC.

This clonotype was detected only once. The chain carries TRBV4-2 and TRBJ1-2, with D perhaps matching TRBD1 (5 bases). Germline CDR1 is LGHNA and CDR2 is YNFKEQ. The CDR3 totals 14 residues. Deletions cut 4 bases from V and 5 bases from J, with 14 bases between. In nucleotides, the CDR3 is TGTGCCAGCAGCCCTACCAGGGCCCGGTATGGCTACACCTTC. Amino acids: CASSPTRARYGYTF.

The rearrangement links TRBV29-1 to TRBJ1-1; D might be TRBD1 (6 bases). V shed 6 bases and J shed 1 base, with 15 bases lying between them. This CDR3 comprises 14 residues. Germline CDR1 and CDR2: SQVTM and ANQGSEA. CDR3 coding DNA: TGCAGCGTCCAACGGGACACAGAGAACACTGAAGCTTTCTTT. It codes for CSVQRDTENTEAFF.

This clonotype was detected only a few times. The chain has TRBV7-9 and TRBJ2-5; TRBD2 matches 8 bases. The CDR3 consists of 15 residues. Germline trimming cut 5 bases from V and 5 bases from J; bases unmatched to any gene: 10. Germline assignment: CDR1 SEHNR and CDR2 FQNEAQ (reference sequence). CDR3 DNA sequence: TGTGCCAGCAGCGCCCGTAGCGGGATGACGGAGACCCAGTACTTC. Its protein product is CASSARSGMTETQYF.

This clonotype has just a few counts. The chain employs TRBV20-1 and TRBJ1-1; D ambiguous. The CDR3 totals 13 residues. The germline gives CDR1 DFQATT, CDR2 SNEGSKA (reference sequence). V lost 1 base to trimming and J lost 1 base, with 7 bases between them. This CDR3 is CSARGGWNTEAFF. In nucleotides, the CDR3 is TGCAGTGCTAGAGGGGGATGGAACACTGAAGCTTTCTTT.

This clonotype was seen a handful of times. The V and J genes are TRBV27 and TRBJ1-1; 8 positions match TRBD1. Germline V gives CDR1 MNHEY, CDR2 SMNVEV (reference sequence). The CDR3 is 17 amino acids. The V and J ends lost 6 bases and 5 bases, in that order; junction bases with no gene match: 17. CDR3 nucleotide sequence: TGTGCCAGCAGGGCGGGTGGCAGGGGGCGTGGTGGGACTGAAGCTTTCTTT. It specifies CASRAGGRGRGGTEAFF.

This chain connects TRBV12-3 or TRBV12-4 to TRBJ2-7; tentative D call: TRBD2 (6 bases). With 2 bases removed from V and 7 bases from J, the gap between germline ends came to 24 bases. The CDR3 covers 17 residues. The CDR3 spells CASSLILPGLISGEQYF. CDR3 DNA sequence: TGTGCCAGCAGTTTAATCTTACCGGGACTCATCTCGGGTGAGCAGTACTTC.

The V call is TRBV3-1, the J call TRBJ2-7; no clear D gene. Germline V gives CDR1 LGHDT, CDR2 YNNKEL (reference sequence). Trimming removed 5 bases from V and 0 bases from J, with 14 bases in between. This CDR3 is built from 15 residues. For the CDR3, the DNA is TGTGCCAGCAGCACAAAAAACGGCCCCTCCTACGAGCAGTACTTC. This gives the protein CASSTKNGPSYEQYF.

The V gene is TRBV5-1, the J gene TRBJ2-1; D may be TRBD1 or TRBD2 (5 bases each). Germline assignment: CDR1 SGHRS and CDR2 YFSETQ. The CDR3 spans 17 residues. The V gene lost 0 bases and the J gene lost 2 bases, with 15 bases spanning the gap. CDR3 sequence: CASSLVGGGMPYNEQFF. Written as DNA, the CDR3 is TGCGCCAGCAGCTTGGTCGGTGGGGGTATGCCCTACAATGAGCAGTTCTTC. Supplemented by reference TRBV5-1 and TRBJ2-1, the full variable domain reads KAGVTQTPRYLIKTRGQQVTLSCSPISGHRSVSWYQQTPGQGLQFLFEYFSETQRNKGNFPGRFSGRQFSNSRSEMNVSTLELGDSALYLCASSLVGGGMPYNEQFFGPGTRLTVL.

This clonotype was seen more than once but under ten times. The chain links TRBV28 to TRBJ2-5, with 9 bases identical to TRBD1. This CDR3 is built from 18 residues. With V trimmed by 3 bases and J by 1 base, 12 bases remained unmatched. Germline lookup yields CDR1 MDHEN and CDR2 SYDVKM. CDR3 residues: CASSLPPLQGAGQETQYF. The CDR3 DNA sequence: TGTGCCAGCAGTTTGCCTCCCCTACAGGGGGCGGGCCAAGAGACCCAGTACTTC.

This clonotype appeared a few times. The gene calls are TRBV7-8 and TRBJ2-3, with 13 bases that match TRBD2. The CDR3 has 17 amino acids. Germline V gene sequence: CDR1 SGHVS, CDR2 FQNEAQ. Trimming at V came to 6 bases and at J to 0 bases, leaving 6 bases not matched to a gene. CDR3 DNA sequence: TGTGCCAGCAGTCGGACTAGCGGGGGCTCTAGCACAGATACGCAGTATTTT. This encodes CASSRTSGGSSTDTQYF.

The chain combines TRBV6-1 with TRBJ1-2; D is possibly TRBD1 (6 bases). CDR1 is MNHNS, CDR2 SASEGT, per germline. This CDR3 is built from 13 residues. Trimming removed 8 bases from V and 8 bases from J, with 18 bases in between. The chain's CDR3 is CASAPGGSRGYTF. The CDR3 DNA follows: TGTGCCAGCGCCCCCGGGGGCTCCCGGGGCTACACCTTC.

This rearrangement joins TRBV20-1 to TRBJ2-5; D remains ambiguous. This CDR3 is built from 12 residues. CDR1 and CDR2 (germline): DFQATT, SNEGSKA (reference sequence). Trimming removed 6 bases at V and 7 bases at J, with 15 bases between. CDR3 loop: CSALNQGGTQYF. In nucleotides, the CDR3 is TGCAGTGCCCTTAATCAAGGCGGGACCCAGTACTTC.

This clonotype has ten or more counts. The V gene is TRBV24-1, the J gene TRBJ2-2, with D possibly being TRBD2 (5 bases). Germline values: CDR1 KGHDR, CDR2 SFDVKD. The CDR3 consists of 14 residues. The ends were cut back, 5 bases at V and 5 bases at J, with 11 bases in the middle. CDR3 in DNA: TGTGCCACCAGTGTAACGGGGTTTACCGGGGAGCTGTTTTTT. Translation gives CATSVTGFTGELFF.

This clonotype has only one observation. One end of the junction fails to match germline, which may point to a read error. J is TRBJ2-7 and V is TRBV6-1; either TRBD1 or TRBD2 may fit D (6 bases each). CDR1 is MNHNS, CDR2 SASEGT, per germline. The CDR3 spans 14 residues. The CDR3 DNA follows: TGTGTCAGCACCCAAGGGGGGTTTCTACACGAGCAGTACTTC. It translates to CVSTQGGFLHEQYF.

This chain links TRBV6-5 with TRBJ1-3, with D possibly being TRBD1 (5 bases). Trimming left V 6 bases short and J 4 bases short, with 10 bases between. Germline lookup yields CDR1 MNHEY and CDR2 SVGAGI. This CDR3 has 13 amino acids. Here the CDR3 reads CASRQGPGNTIYF. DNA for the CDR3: TGTGCCAGCAGGCAGGGACCCGGAAACACCATATATTTT.

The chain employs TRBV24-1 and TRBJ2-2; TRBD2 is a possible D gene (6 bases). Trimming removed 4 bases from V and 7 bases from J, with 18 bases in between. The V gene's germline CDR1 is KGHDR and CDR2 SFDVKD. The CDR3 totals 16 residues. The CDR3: CATSEQIRLDGGELFF. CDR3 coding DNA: TGTGCCACCAGTGAGCAAATTCGACTAGACGGCGGGGAGCTGTTTTTT.

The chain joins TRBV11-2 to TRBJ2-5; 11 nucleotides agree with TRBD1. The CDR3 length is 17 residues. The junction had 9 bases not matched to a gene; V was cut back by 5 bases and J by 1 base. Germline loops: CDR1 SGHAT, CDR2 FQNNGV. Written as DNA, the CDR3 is TGTGCCAGCAGCAAATCCTCCGGGACAGGGGGCCAAGAGACCCAGTACTTC. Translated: CASSKSSGTGGQETQYF.

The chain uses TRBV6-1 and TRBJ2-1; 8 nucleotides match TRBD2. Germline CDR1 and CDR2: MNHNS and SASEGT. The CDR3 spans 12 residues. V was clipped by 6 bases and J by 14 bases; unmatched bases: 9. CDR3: CASSAPGGPKFF. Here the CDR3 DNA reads TGTGCCAGCAGCGCGCCGGGAGGGCCGAAGTTCTTC.

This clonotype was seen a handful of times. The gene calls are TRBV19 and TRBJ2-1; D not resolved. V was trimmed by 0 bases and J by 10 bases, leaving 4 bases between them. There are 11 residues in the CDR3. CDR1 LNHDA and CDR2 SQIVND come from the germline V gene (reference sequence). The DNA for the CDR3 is TGTGCCAGTAGTATAGATTACGAGCAGTTCTTC. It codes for CASSIDYEQFF.

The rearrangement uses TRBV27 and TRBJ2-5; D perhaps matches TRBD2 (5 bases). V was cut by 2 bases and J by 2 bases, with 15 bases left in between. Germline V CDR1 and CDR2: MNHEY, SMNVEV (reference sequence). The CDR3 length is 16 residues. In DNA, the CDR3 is TGTGCCAGCAGTTTAAAAGGTCGGGGTGAACAAGAGACCCAGTACTTC. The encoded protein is CASSLKGRGEQETQYF.

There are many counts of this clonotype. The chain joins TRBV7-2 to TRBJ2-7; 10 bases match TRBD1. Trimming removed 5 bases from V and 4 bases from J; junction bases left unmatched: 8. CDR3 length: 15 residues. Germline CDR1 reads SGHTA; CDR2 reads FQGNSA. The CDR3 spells CASSATGTGVYEQYF. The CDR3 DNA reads TGTGCCAGCAGCGCGACAGGGACAGGGGTTTACGAGCAGTACTTC. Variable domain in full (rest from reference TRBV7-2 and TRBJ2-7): GAGVSQSPSNKVTEKGKDVELRCDPISGHTALYWYRQSLGQGLEFLIYFQGNSAPDKSGLPSDRFSAERTGGSVSTLTIQRTQQEDSAVYLCASSATGTGVYEQYFGPGTRLTVT.